These 2 T cell receptor beta chains came from one sample sequenced in a study of blood T cell repertoires in COVID-19. Using immunoSEQ multiplex PCR, the repertoire was profiled, and TCRdb retains in-frame clones only, with some absent. The repertoire consists of 100,000 or so clones, with 75% to 85% occurring once and the leading ten covering approximately 22%. The sample consisted of peripheral blood. These receptors all stem from a human donor in a cohort sampled during active COVID-19.

The chain uses TRBV30 and TRBJ1-5; 7 bases agree with TRBD1. The junction had 7 bases not matched to a gene; V was cut back by 5 bases and J by 6 bases. Germline assignment: CDR1 GTSNPN and CDR2 SVGIG (reference sequence). The CDR3 is 13 residues long. Here the CDR3 reads CAWSTGDVQPQHF. The CDR3 bases are TGTGCCTGGTCCACAGGGGATGTTCAGCCCCAGCATTTT.

The rearrangement uses TRBV7-2 and TRBJ2-7; the match to TRBD1 covers 12 bases. V shed 1 base and J 5 bases; nucleotides not matched to a gene: 3. This CDR3 is built from 15 residues. In germline, CDR1 is SGHTA, CDR2 FQGNSA. In nucleotides, the CDR3 is TGTGCCAGCAGCTTAGACCGGGACAGGGGGCACGAGCAGTACTTC. The encoded protein is CASSLDRDRGHEQYF. Combining the CDR3 with reference TRBV7-2 and TRBJ2-7 gives the whole variable domain GAGVSQSPSNKVTEKGKDVELRCDPISGHTALYWYRQSLGQGLEFLIYFQGNSAPDKSGLPSDRFSAERTGGSVSTLTIQRTQQEDSAVYLCASSLDRDRGHEQYFGPGTRLTVT.